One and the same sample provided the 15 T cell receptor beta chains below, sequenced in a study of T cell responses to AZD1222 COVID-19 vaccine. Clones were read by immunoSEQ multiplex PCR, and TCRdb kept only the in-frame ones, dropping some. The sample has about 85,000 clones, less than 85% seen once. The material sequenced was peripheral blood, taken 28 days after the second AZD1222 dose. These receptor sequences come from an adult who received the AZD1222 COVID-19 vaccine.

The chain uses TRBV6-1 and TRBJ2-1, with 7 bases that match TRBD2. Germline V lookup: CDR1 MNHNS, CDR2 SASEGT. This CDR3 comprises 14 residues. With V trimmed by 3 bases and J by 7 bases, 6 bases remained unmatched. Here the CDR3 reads CASSDLGEGNEQFF. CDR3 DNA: TGTGCCAGCAGTGACCTAGGGGAGGGAAATGAGCAGTTCTTC.

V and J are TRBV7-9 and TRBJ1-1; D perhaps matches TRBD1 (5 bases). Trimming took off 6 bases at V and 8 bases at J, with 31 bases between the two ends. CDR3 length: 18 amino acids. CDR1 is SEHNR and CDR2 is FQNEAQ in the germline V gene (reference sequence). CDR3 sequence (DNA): TGTGCCAGCAGGCACAAAGCGGGCGGACGGATGGGGGTAAACGAAGCTTTCTTT. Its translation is CASRHKAGGRMGVNEAFF.

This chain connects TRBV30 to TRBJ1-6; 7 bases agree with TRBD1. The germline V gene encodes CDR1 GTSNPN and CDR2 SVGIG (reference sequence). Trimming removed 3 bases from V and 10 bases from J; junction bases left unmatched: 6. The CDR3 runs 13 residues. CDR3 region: CAWSGTAISPLHF. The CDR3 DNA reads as TGTGCCTGGAGCGGGACAGCTATATCACCCCTCCACTTT.

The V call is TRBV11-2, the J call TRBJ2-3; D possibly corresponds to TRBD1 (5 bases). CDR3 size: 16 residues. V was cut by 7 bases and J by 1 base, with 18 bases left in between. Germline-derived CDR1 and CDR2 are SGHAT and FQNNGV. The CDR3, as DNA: TGTGCCAGCACTGGGGCCATATCGGGCGGCACAGATACGCAGTATTTT. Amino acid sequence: CASTGAISGGTDTQYF.

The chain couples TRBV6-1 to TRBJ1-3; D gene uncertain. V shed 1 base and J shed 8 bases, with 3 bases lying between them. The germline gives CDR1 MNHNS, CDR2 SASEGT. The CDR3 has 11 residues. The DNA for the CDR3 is TGTGCCAGCAGTGAAGTATACACCATATATTTT. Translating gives CASSEVYTIYF.

CDR3 residues: CASSVEARSPNYGYTF. In DNA, the CDR3 is TGTGCCAGCAGCGTAGAGGCGCGGTCACCTAACTATGGCTACACCTTC. The chain combines TRBV9 with TRBJ1-2; D not certain. The V gene lost 0 bases and the J gene lost 0 bases, with 12 bases spanning the gap. Per germline, CDR1 SGDLS and CDR2 YYNGEE. There are 16 residues in the CDR3.

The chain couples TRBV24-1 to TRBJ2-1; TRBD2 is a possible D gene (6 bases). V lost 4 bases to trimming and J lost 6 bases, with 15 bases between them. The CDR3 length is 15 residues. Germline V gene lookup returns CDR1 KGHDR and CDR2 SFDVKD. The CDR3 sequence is CATSDRDSVRNEQFF. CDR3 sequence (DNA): TGTGCCACCAGTGACCGGGACTCGGTTCGCAATGAGCAGTTCTTC.

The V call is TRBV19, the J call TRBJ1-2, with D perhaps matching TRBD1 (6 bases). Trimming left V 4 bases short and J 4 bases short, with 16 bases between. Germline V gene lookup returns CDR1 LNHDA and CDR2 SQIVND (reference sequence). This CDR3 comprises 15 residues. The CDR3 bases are TGTGCCAGTAGTAACCTTAGGACAGAAATCTATGGCTACACCTTC. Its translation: CASSNLRTEIYGYTF.

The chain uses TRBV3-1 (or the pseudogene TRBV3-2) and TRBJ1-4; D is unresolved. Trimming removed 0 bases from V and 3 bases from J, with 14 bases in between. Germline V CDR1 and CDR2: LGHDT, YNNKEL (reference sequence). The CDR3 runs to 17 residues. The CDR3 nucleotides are TGTGCCAGCAGCCAAGAGGAGTCGACTCCCTCTAATGAAAAACTGTTTTTT. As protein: CASSQEESTPSNEKLFF.

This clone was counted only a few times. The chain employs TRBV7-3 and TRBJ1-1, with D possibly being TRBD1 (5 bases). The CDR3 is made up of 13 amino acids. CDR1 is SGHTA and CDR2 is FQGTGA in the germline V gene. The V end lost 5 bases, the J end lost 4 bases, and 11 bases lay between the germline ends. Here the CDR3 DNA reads TGTGCCAGCAGCGCCCAGGGAGGCACTGAAGCTTTCTTT. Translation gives CASSAQGGTEAFF.

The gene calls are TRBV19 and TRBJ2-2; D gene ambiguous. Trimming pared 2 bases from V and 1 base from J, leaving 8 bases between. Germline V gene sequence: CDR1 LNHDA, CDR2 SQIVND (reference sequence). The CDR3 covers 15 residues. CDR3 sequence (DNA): TGTGCCAGTAGTATACCGAATATGAACACCGGGGAGCTGTTTTTT. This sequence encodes CASSIPNMNTGELFF.

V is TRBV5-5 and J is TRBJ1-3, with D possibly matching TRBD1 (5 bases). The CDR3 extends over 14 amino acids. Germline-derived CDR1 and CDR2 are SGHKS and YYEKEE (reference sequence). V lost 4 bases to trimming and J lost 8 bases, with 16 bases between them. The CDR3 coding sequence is TGTGCCAGCAGCCACTCCGGGGCCGAAGACACCATATATTTT. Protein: CASSHSGAEDTIYF.

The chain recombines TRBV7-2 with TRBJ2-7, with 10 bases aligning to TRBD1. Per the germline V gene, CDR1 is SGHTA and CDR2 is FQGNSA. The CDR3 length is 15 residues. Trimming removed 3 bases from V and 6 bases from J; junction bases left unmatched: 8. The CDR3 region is CASSLGGDRGFEQYF. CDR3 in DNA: TGTGCCAGCAGCTTGGGGGGGGACAGGGGTTTCGAGCAGTACTTC.

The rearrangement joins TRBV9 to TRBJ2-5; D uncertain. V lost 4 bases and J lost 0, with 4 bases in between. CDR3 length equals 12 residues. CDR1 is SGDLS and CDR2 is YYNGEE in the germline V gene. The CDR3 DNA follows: TGTGCCAGCAGCCGGAACCAAGAGACCCAGTACTTC. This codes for CASSRNQETQYF.

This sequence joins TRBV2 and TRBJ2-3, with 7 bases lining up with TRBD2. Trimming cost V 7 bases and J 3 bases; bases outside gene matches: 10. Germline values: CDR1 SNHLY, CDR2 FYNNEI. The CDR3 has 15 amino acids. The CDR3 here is CASIAGRGRTDTQYF. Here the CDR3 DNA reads TGTGCCAGCATTGCGGGGAGGGGAAGGACAGATACGCAGTATTTT.